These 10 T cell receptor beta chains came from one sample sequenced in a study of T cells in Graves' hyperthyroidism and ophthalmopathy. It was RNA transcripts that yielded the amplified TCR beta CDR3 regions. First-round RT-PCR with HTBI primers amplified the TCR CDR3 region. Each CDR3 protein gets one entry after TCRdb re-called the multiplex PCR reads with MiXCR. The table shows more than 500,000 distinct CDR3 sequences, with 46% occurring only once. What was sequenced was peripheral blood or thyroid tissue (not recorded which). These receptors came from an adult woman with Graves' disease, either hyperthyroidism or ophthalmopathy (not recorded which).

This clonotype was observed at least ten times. The CDR3 bases are TGTGCCAGCAGCCCCTCTAGCGGGAGGGCCTACGAGCAGTACTTC. Amino acid sequence: CASSPSSGRAYEQYF. The V and J genes are TRBV7-2 and TRBJ2-7; 12 bases are shared with TRBD2. The CDR3 is 15 residues long. From germline, CDR1 is SGHTA and CDR2 FQGNSA. Germline trimming cut 5 bases from V and 2 bases from J; bases unmatched to any gene: 4.

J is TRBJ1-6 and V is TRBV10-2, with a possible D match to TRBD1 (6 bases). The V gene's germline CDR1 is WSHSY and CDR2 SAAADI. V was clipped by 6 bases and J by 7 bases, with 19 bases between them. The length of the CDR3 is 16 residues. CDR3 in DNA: TGCGCCAGCAGAGCCTATGGGGGGGCGAACAATTCACCCCTCCACTTT. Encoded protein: CASRAYGGANNSPLHF.

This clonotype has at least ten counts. The CDR3 spells CASSTDRGLETQYF. CDR3 sequence (DNA): TGTGCCAGCAGCACGGACAGGGGGCTTGAGACCCAGTACTTC. The chain recombines TRBV12-3 or TRBV12-4 with TRBJ2-5; 11 bases line up with TRBD1. The CDR3 totals 14 residues. The trim removed 6 bases at V and 5 bases at J, leaving 5 bases unmatched.

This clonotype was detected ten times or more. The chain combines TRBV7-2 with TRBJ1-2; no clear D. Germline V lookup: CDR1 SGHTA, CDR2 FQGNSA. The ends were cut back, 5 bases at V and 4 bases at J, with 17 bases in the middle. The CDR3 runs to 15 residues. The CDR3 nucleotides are TGTGCCAGCAGCCCGCCCGGGGTCCTAGTCTATGGCTACACCTTC. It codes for CASSPPGVLVYGYTF.

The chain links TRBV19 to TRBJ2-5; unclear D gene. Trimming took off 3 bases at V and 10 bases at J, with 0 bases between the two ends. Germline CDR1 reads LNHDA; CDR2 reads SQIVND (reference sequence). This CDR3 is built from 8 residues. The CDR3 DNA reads TGTGCCAGTAGTATCCAGTACTTC. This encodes CASSIQYF.

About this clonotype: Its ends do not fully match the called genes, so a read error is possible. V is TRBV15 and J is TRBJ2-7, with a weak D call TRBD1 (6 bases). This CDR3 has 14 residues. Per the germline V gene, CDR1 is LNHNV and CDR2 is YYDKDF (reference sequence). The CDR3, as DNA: TGTGCCACCAGCAGAGGACAGGTCGAGGGGGAGCAGTGCTTC. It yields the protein CATSRGQVEGEQCF. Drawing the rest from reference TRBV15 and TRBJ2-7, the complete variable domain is DAMVIQNPRYQVTQFGKPVTLSCSQTLNHNVMYWYQQKSSQAPKLLFHYYDKDFNNEADTPDNFQSRRPNTSFCFLDIRSPGLGDTAMYLCATSRGQVEGEQCFGPGTRLTVT.

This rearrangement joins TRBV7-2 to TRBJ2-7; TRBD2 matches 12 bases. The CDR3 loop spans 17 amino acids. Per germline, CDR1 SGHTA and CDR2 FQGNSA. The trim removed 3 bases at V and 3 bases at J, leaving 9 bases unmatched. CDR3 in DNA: TGTGCCAGCAGCTTTAGGACTAGCGGGACTCAGTTCTACGAGCAGTACTTC. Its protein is CASSFRTSGTQFYEQYF.

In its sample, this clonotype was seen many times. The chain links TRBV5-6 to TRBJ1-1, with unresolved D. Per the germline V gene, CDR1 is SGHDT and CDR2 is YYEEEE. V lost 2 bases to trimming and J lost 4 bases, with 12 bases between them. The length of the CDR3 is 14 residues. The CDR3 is CASSLTGRRTEAFF. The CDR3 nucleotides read TGTGCCAGCAGCTTAACCGGGAGGCGCACTGAAGCTTTCTTT.

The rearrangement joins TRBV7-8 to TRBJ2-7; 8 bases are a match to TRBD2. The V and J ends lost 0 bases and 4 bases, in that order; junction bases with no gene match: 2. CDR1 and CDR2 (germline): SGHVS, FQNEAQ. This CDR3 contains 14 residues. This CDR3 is CASSLAGLVYEQYF. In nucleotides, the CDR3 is TGTGCCAGCAGCTTAGCGGGACTAGTGTACGAGCAGTACTTC.

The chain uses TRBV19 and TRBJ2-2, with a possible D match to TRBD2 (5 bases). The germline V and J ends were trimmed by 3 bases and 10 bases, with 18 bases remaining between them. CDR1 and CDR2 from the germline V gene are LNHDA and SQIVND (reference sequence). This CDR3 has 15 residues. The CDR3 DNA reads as TGTGCCAGTAGTATTCGCGGGCTATACCCCGCGGAGCTGTTTTTT. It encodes CASSIRGLYPAELFF.